A single sample is the source of the 30 T cell receptor beta chains below, sequenced in a study of blood T cell repertoires in COVID-19. The data were produced by immunoSEQ multiplex PCR, yet TCRdb's version contains in-frame clones alone and is incomplete. In the table there are roughly 200,000 clones, 80% to 85% of which are singletons. The specimen was peripheral blood. Source of these receptors: a human donor in a cohort sampled during active COVID-19.

This chain links TRBV19 with TRBJ2-1; D call uncertain. This CDR3 has 13 residues. CDR1 and CDR2 (germline): LNHDA, SQIVND (reference sequence). The V and J ends lost 4 bases and 4 bases respectively, with 8 bases between them. In DNA, the CDR3 is TGTGCCAGTAGTACCCGACAATACAATGAGCAGTTCTTC. Its translation: CASSTRQYNEQFF.

This clone showed up just a few times. This rearrangement joins TRBV18 to TRBJ1-2; TRBD1 agrees at 7 bases. Unmatched junction bases numbered 8, after V lost 4 bases and J lost 3 bases. Germline V gene lookup returns CDR1 KGHSH and CDR2 LQKENI. CDR3 size: 15 residues. CDR3 nucleotides: TGTGCCAGCTCACTCTACCGGGACAGCCACTATGGCTACACCTTC. This codes for CASSLYRDSHYGYTF.

In this sample, this clone turned up once. V is TRBV28 and J is TRBJ1-6; D ambiguous. V dropped 5 bases and J dropped 4 bases, with 18 bases sitting between them. The CDR3 length is 17 residues. Germline V gene data show CDR1 as MDHEN and CDR2 as SYDVKM. CDR3 sequence reads: CASSLRLSGIYNSPLHF. CDR3 sequence (DNA): TGTGCCAGCAGTCTCCGGCTCAGCGGAATTTATAATTCACCCCTCCACTTT.

The chain couples TRBV19 to TRBJ2-2, with TRBD1 identical over 8 bases. The length of the CDR3 is 16 residues. Trimming removed 4 bases from V and 5 bases from J; junction bases left unmatched: 9. Germline CDR1 LNHDA, CDR2 SQIVND (reference sequence). CDR3 sequence (DNA): TGTGCCAGTAGTACGACCCGGACAGGGAGGACCGGGGAGCTGTTTTTT. Protein sequence: CASSTTRTGRTGELFF. Supplemented by reference TRBV19 and TRBJ2-2, the full variable domain reads DGGITQSPKYLFRKEGQNVTLSCEQNLNHDAMYWYRQDPGQGLRLIYYSQIVNDFQKGDIAEGYSVSREKKESFPLTVTSAQKNPTAFYLCASSTTRTGRTGELFFGEGSRLTVL.

The chain links TRBV2 to TRBJ2-7; TRBD2 matches 12 bases. Looked up from germline, CDR1 is SNHLY and CDR2 is FYNNEI. The length of the CDR3 is 13 residues. The J segment lost 6 bases and the V segment lost 11 bases, leaving 8 bases of the junction unmatched. Written as DNA, the CDR3 is TGTGCCTCCACAGCGGGACTAGCGGGCGAGCAGTACTTC. Its protein is CASTAGLAGEQYF.

The gene calls are TRBV3-1 (or the pseudogene TRBV3-2) and TRBJ2-1, with no clear D. The CDR3 extends over 15 amino acids. Looked up from germline, CDR1 is LGHDT and CDR2 is YNNKEL (reference sequence). V dropped 5 bases and J dropped 2 bases, with 13 bases sitting between them. The CDR3 spells CASSATLVAYNEQFF. The DNA of the CDR3 is TGTGCCAGCAGCGCCACTCTAGTGGCCTACAATGAGCAGTTCTTC.

The V and J genes are TRBV14 and TRBJ1-2; perhaps TRBD1 as D (5 bases). From germline, CDR1 is SGHDN and CDR2 FVKESK. V gave up 4 bases and J gave up 3 bases, with 15 bases separating them. This CDR3 contains 15 residues. This CDR3 reads CASSPHQGSYYGYTF. The CDR3 DNA reads TGTGCCAGCAGCCCCCACCAGGGTTCATACTATGGCTACACCTTC.

This chain joins TRBV4-2 and TRBJ1-1, with D perhaps TRBD1 (5 bases). Germline V gene data show CDR1 as LGHNA and CDR2 as YNFKEQ. This CDR3 spans 14 amino acids. V shed 4 bases and J shed 1 base, with 10 bases lying between them. The CDR3 nucleotides are TGTGCCAGCAGCCTTGACAGTTCGAACACTGAAGCTTTCTTT. The encoded protein is CASSLDSSNTEAFF.

This clone came up a few times. The chain uses TRBV6-6 and TRBJ1-2, with 10 bases identical to TRBD1. This CDR3 spans 15 amino acids. V lost 2 bases, J lost 8 bases, and 8 bases stayed unmatched. Germline values: CDR1 MNHNY, CDR2 SVGAGI (reference sequence). For the CDR3, the DNA is TGTGCCAGCAGTTACGCACCGGACAGGGGGAGCGGCTACACCTTC. Residues: CASSYAPDRGSGYTF.

J is TRBJ2-4 and V is TRBV19; TRBD2 might be the D (7 bases). CDR3 length equals 14 residues. Germline lookup yields CDR1 LNHDA and CDR2 SQIVND (reference sequence). The germline V and J ends were trimmed by 10 bases and 0 bases, with 13 bases remaining between them. Here the CDR3 reads CATRGGIAKNIQYF. In DNA, the CDR3 is TGTGCCACAAGGGGGGGGATAGCCAAAAACATTCAGTACTTC. The full variable domain, in which reference TRBV19 and TRBJ2-4 provide the parts outside the CDR3, is DGGITQSPKYLFRKEGQNVTLSCEQNLNHDAMYWYRQDPGQGLRLIYYSQIVNDFQKGDIAEGYSVSREKKESFPLTVTSAQKNPTAFYLCATRGGIAKNIQYFGAGTRLSVL.

This chain links TRBV2 with TRBJ2-1; 9 bases map to TRBD2. V trimming: 0 bases; J trimming: 8 bases; junction bases outside the gene matches: 5. Per the germline V gene, CDR1 is SNHLY and CDR2 is FYNNEI. The length of the CDR3 is 15 residues. The CDR3 coding sequence is TGTGCCAGCAGTGAAGCGGGCAGCGGGGGGTATGAGCAGTTCTTC. Protein sequence: CASSEAGSGGYEQFF. The variable domain in full, with the rest retrieved from reference TRBV2 and TRBJ2-1, is EPEVTQTPSHQVTQMGQEVILRCVPISNHLYFYWYRQILGQKVEFLVSFYNNEISEKSEIFDDQFSVERPDGSNFTLKIRSTKLEDSAMYFCASSEAGSGGYEQFFGPGTRLTVL.

The chain links TRBV7-6 to TRBJ2-5; the D gene is possibly TRBD2 (6 bases). CDR3 length: 16 residues. Germline V gene data show CDR1 as SGHVS and CDR2 as FNYEAQ. V was cut by 4 bases and J by 2 bases, with 17 bases left in between. The CDR3 nucleotides read TGTGCCAGCAGCTCTAGTGGGATTGGGGGGCAAGAGACCCAGTACTTC. This sequence encodes CASSSSGIGGQETQYF.

The chain uses TRBV12-3 or TRBV12-4 and TRBJ1-5, with TRBD1 as a possible D gene (5 bases). The CDR3 totals 13 residues. Trimming took off 4 bases at V and 7 bases at J, with 11 bases between the two ends. CDR3 in amino acids: CASSWGVQQPQHF. CDR3 bases: TGTGCCAGCAGTTGGGGGGTGCAGCAGCCCCAGCATTTT.

The chain joins TRBV5-1 to TRBJ2-7, with 9 bases identical to TRBD1. The CDR3 runs to 17 residues. J gave up 0 bases and V 3 bases, and 10 bases lay outside the gene matches. The germline V gene has CDR1 SGHRS and CDR2 YFSETQ. CDR3 nucleotides: TGCGCCAGCAGCTGGGGACAGGGCTTGTCGGCCTCCTACGAGCAGTACTTC. Amino acid sequence: CASSWGQGLSASYEQYF. The full variable domain, with the rest looked up from reference TRBV5-1 and TRBJ2-7, is KAGVTQTPRYLIKTRGQQVTLSCSPISGHRSVSWYQQTPGQGLQFLFEYFSETQRNKGNFPGRFSGRQFSNSRSEMNVSTLELGDSALYLCASSWGQGLSASYEQYFGPGTRLTVT.

This chain joins TRBV28 and TRBJ2-7; TRBD2 aligns across 7 bases. The CDR3 extends over 16 amino acids. With 3 bases clipped from V and 0 bases from J, the junction kept 8 bases outside the gene matches. The V gene's germline CDR1 is MDHEN and CDR2 SYDVKM. In nucleotides, the CDR3 is TGTGCCAGCAGTTTTTTCGGGGGGTCGAGCTCCTACGAGCAGTACTTC. Its translation is CASSFFGGSSSYEQYF.

This chain joins TRBV28 and TRBJ2-7; D unclear. V lost 6 bases, J lost 4 bases, and 16 bases lay in between. The CDR3 loop spans 14 amino acids. The germline V gene has CDR1 MDHEN and CDR2 SYDVKM. CDR3 loop: CASRNPHDKYEQYF. The DNA of the CDR3 is TGTGCCAGCAGGAACCCACATGATAAGTACGAGCAGTACTTC.

V gene TRBV3-1 (or the pseudogene TRBV3-2) combines with J gene TRBJ2-1; 7 nucleotides agree with TRBD2. V was pared by 8 bases and J by 1 base, with 5 bases of the junction left unmatched. CDR3 length equals 14 residues. Per the germline V gene, CDR1 is LGHDT and CDR2 is YNNKEL (reference sequence). Here the CDR3 reads CASGGRSSYNEQFF. The CDR3, as DNA: TGTGCCAGCGGCGGGAGAAGTTCCTACAATGAGCAGTTCTTC.

The chain joins TRBV6-5 to TRBJ2-3, with D hard to call. Trimming took 6 bases from V and 2 from J, leaving 9 bases between them. The germline CDR1 and CDR2 sequences are MNHEY and SVGAGI. This CDR3 has 13 amino acids. The CDR3 DNA sequence: TGTGCCAGCAGGGCGACTTACACAGATACGCAGTATTTT. Translated: CASRATYTDTQYF.

The V gene is TRBV18, the J gene TRBJ1-1; D gene uncertain. There are 13 residues in the CDR3. CDR1 is KGHSH, CDR2 LQKENI, per germline. Trimming took 8 bases from V and 1 from J, leaving 11 bases between them. The CDR3 region has the DNA TGTGCCAGCCAGAACGATCCGAACACTGAAGCTTTCTTT. Amino acid sequence: CASQNDPNTEAFF.

The genes are TRBV7-2 and TRBJ2-7, with 8 nucleotides matching TRBD2. Losses at the gene ends were 5 bases for V and 2 bases for J; bases not matched to a gene: 8. The CDR3 is 15 amino acids. The germline CDR1 and CDR2 sequences are SGHTA and FQGNSA. The CDR3: CASSTSGGTPYEQYF. Here the CDR3 DNA reads TGTGCCAGCAGCACCAGCGGGGGAACTCCCTACGAGCAGTACTTC. The full variable domain, rest sourced from reference TRBV7-2 and TRBJ2-7, is GAGVSQSPSNKVTEKGKDVELRCDPISGHTALYWYRQSLGQGLEFLIYFQGNSAPDKSGLPSDRFSAERTGGSVSTLTIQRTQQEDSAVYLCASSTSGGTPYEQYFGPGTRLTVT.

J is TRBJ1-1 and V is TRBV18; D call uncertain. Per germline, CDR1 KGHSH and CDR2 LQKENI. Deletions cut 6 bases from V and 4 bases from J, with 12 bases between. The CDR3 is 13 residues long. The CDR3 spells CASSVVGSTEAFF. In DNA, the CDR3 is TGTGCCAGCTCGGTGGTCGGGTCCACTGAAGCTTTCTTT.

This sequence joins TRBV2 and TRBJ1-5, with D unresolved. Between the trimmed V and J ends, which lost 4 bases and 2 bases, there was a span of 9 bases. The CDR3 runs to 14 residues. CDR1 and CDR2 (germline): SNHLY, FYNNEI. The CDR3 here is CASSAWGGNQPQHF. CDR3 in DNA: TGTGCCAGCAGTGCTTGGGGAGGCAATCAGCCCCAGCATTTT.

The chain carries TRBV15 and TRBJ2-2; 7 bases line up with TRBD2. From germline, CDR1 is LNHNV and CDR2 YYDKDF (reference sequence). The CDR3 has 17 amino acids. Trimming took 2 bases from V and 4 from J; bases not matched to a gene: 10. The CDR3 nucleotides read TGTGCCACCAGCAGACGGCTGCGGGGGTACGGCACCGGGGAGCTGTTTTTT. It codes for CATSRRLRGYGTGELFF.

The V gene is TRBV5-4, the J gene TRBJ1-6; 7 bases fit TRBD1. The germline CDR1 and CDR2 sequences are SGHNT and YYREEE (reference sequence). After removal of 0 bases from V and 10 bases from J, the junction contained 7 bases not matched to a gene. The CDR3 contains 15 residues. The CDR3 DNA sequence: TGTGCCAGCAGCTTGGGTACAGGGGAGAAGTCACCCCTCCACTTT. Amino acids: CASSLGTGEKSPLHF.

The V gene is TRBV4-1, the J gene TRBJ1-1, with TRBD1 as a possible D gene (5 bases). V dropped 3 bases and J dropped 6 bases, with 11 bases sitting between them. This CDR3 is 13 amino acids long. Germline values: CDR1 MGHRA, CDR2 YSYEKL. CDR3 region: CASSQGRLAEAFF. As DNA, the CDR3 is TGCGCCAGCAGCCAGGGGCGACTGGCTGAAGCTTTCTTT.

This clone was detected only once. J is TRBJ2-5 and V is TRBV2, with no clear D. The CDR3 spans 11 residues. Looked up from germline, CDR1 is SNHLY and CDR2 is FYNNEI. V was shortened by 6 bases and J by 4 bases, with 6 bases between the two germline ends. DNA for the CDR3: TGTGCCAGCAGCTTTTCAGAGACCCAGTACTTC. It is translated as CASSFSETQYF.

The chain uses TRBV28 and TRBJ2-1; 9 positions match TRBD2. The V segment lost 7 bases and the J segment 4 bases; nucleotides outside the gene matches: 11. This CDR3 has 16 residues. Germline CDR1 is MDHEN and CDR2 is SYDVKM. The CDR3 region has the DNA TGTGCCAGCACTCCCTCTAGCGGGACCGGATACAATGAGCAGTTCTTC. Its translation is CASTPSSGTGYNEQFF. Complete variable domain (other parts from reference TRBV28 and TRBJ2-1): DVKVTQSSRYLVKRTGEKVFLECVQDMDHENMFWYRQDPGLGLRLIYFSYDVKMKEKGDIPEGYSVSREKKERFSLILESASTNQTSMYLCASTPSSGTGYNEQFFGPGTRLTVL.

The genes are TRBV6-5 and TRBJ1-1; 9 positions agree with TRBD1. V lost 6 bases and J lost 1; bases outside the gene matches: 6. The V gene's germline CDR1 is MNHEY and CDR2 SVGAGI. This CDR3 is 15 amino acids long. The CDR3 here is CASRGQGAGNTEAFF. The CDR3 DNA follows: TGTGCCAGCAGGGGACAGGGCGCGGGGAACACTGAAGCTTTCTTT.

The CDR3 protein is CASSGRTSGVSYQETQYF. CDR3 sequence (DNA): TGTGCCAGCAGCGGCAGGACTAGCGGGGTTTCCTACCAAGAGACCCAGTACTTC. The chain couples TRBV7-9 to TRBJ2-5, with 12 positions matching TRBD2. Germline values: CDR1 SEHNR, CDR2 FQNEAQ (reference sequence). The CDR3 has 18 amino acids. Trimming removed 5 bases from V and 0 bases from J; junction bases left unmatched: 10.

The genes are TRBV12-5 and TRBJ2-5; 8 positions match TRBD1. From germline, CDR1 is LGHNT and CDR2 FRNRAP. The CDR3 consists of 14 residues. V shed 3 bases and J 5 bases; nucleotides not matched to a gene: 5. In nucleotides, the CDR3 is TGTGCTAGTGGTTTTGCCCAGGGGGCCGAGACCCAGTACTTC. Translation gives CASGFAQGAETQYF.